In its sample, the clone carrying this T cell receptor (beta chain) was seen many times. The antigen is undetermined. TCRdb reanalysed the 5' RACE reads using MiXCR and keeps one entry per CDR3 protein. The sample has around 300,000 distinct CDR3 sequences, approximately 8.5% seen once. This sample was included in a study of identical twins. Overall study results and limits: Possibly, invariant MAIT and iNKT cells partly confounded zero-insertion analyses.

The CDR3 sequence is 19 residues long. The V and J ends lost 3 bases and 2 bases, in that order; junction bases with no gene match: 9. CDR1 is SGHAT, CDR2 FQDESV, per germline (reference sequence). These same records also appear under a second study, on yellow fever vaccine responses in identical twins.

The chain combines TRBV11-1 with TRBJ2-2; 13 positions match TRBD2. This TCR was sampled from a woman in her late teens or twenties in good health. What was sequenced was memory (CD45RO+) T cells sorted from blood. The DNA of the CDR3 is TGTGCCAGCAGCTTTGCCCCCGGGACTAGCGGGACTAACACCGGGGAGCTGTTTTTT. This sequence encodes CASSFAPGTSGTNTGELFF.